Many counts were recorded for the clone carrying this T cell receptor beta chain. The antigen is unknown. This entry belongs to a study of T-cell memory formation after mild COVID-19. About the research overall: Largely donor-specific TCR clusters were found.

V was shortened by 7 bases and J by 15 bases, with 16 bases between the two germline ends. CDR1 and CDR2 from the germline V gene are SEHNR and FQNEAQ (reference sequence). The CDR3 sequence is 12 residues long. TCRdb re-derived calls from the 5' RACE reads in MiXCR, one entry per CDR3 protein. The sample records about 140,000 distinct CDR3 sequences, under 7% being singletons. Study-wide results and limits: Contracting CD4+ clones lay largely in CM and EM, with CD8+ ones residing in EMRA. Confirmation was lacking for SARS-CoV-2 specificity of second-wave clones that peaked on day 37.

The clonotype originates from an adult woman who had mild COVID-19 (a few samples of this study predate the infection). Cell type and time point are not known. Input material: PBMCs or a T cell subset sorted from them (not recorded which). The chain couples TRBV7-9 to TRBJ1-6; tentatively, D is TRBD1 (5 bases). CDR3 bases: TGTGCCAGCACCTATATGGGGGGGGTCCTCCACTTT. This gives the protein CASTYMGGVLHF.